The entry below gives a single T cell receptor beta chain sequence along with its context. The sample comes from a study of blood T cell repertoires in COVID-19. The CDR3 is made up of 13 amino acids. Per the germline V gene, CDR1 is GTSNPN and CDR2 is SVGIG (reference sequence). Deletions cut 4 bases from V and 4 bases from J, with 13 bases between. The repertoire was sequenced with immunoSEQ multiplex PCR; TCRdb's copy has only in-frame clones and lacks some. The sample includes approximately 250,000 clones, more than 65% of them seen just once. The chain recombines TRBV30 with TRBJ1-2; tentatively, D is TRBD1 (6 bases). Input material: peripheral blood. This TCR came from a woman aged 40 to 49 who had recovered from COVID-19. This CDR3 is CAWTQQGIYGYTF. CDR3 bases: TGTGCCTGGACCCAACAGGGAATCTATGGCTACACCTTC.